This record concerns one TCR beta chain sequence. This entry comes from a study of T cells after yellow fever vaccination. One entry per CDR3 protein, called by TCRdb with MiXCR from the 5' RACE reads. The table lists 620,000 or so distinct CDR3 sequences, about 17% of them singletons. The CDR3 is made up of 15 amino acids. Germline V gives CDR1 SGHTA, CDR2 FQGTGA. V was cut by 5 bases and J by 6 bases, with 17 bases left in between. V usage is TRBV7-3 and J usage is TRBJ2-1; D remains ambiguous. The clonotype was recovered from a young man who received the YFV17D yellow fever vaccine. Sequencing used PBMCs, obtained around 5 days after the first yellow fever vaccination. Here the CDR3 DNA reads TGTGCCAGCAGCAACGGTGGAAGCAGGCTCAATGAGCAGTTCTTC. It yields the protein CASSNGGSRLNEQFF.